A selection of T cell receptor beta chains follows, all from one sample in a study of cytomegalovirus exposure and HLA in healthy donors. Produced via immunoSEQ multiplex PCR; TCRdb's table is partial and in-frame only. The table lists 90,000 or so clones, 75% to 85% of them singletons. The material sequenced was PBMCs. The receptors come from a man younger than 45 in good health and CMV-seropositive. Each CDR3 is given without its conserved first and last residue. The D gene is left open where the match is weak.

v_call: TRBV4-3
j_call: TRBJ2-7
d_call: TRBD2
cdr3_aa: ASSQGLAGVIIFIHEQY

v_call: TRBV11-2
j_call: TRBJ2-2
d_call: NA
cdr3_aa: ASSTPEAGGGTGELF

v_call: TRBV6-5
j_call: TRBJ2-1
d_call: TRBD2
cdr3_aa: ASSSGGRLHEQF

v_call: TRBV10-3
j_call: TRBJ2-3
d_call: NA
cdr3_aa: AISESAGSSTDTQY

v_call: TRBV7-2
j_call: TRBJ1-1
d_call: NA
cdr3_aa: ASSLDPRVNTEAF

v_call: TRBV21-1
j_call: TRBJ1-5
d_call: NA
cdr3_aa: ASTQGGKGNQPQH

v_call: TRBV9
j_call: TRBJ1-5
d_call: NA
cdr3_aa: ASSFLGHGNQPQH

v_call: TRBV7-9
j_call: TRBJ1-1
d_call: NA
cdr3_aa: ASSAPQAGFPTEAF

v_call: TRBV6-5
j_call: TRBJ2-4
d_call: NA
cdr3_aa: ASTQTRDIQY

v_call: TRBV15
j_call: TRBJ2-7
d_call: NA
cdr3_aa: ATSRADFYEQY

v_call: TRBV5-5
j_call: TRBJ2-1
d_call: TRBD2
cdr3_aa: ASSPLAGDSYNEQF

v_call: TRBV6-1
j_call: TRBJ2-2
d_call: NA
cdr3_aa: ASSETGGANTGELF

v_call: TRBV7-9
j_call: TRBJ2-2
d_call: NA
cdr3_aa: ASRGGYTGELF

v_call: TRBV11-2
j_call: TRBJ2-1
d_call: TRBD2
cdr3_aa: ASSFNGRYNEQF

v_call: TRBV6-5
j_call: TRBJ1-1
d_call: NA
cdr3_aa: ASSETENTEAF

v_call: TRBV7-2
j_call: TRBJ2-1
d_call: NA
cdr3_aa: ASSFGLPRSSYNEQF

v_call: TRBV7-9
j_call: TRBJ2-5
d_call: NA
cdr3_aa: ASSLVARETQY

v_call: TRBV5-1
j_call: TRBJ1-4
d_call: NA
cdr3_aa: ASSSQGDGEKLF